This passage covers 31 T cell receptor beta chains from one sample sequenced in a study of vaccination effects on CD4 cells after COVID-19. Antigen-specific CD4+ T cells were expanded with viral peptide pools in the ViraFEST assay before sequencing. Following a 10-day culture, CD4+ T cells were purified. This individual tested PCR-positive for SARS-CoV-2 infection between March and December 2020. Participants received two doses of either the BNT162b2 or mRNA-1273 vaccine. Clones were sequenced by immunoSEQ multiplex PCR, and TCRdb holds only the in-frame ones, with some missing. The sample includes roughly 15,000 clones, approximately 82% of them seen just once. No antigen has been identified for these receptors. Here the sequenced sample was CD4+ T cells from PBMCs cultured with SARS-CoV-2 spike peptides, taken after COVID-19 vaccination. These receptors all come from a human donor who had a prior SARS-CoV-2 infection.

The chain carries TRBV5-1 and TRBJ2-7; 9 bases are a match to TRBD1. V was clipped by 6 bases and J by 5 bases; unmatched bases: 6. The CDR3 contains 13 residues. Germline values: CDR1 SGHRS, CDR2 YFSETQ. In DNA form, the CDR3 reads TGCGCCAGCAACATACAGGGGGCAAACGAGCAGTACTTC. This gives the protein CASNIQGANEQYF. Together with reference TRBV5-1 and TRBJ2-7, the CDR3 gives the full variable domain: KAGVTQTPRYLIKTRGQQVTLSCSPISGHRSVSWYQQTPGQGLQFLFEYFSETQRNKGNFPGRFSGRQFSNSRSEMNVSTLELGDSALYLCASNIQGANEQYFGPGTRLTVT.

The chain combines TRBV18 with TRBJ1-5; tentative D call: TRBD1 (6 bases). Between the trimmed V and J ends, which lost 6 bases and 4 bases, there was a span of 10 bases. This CDR3 region has 13 residues. The germline CDR1 and CDR2 sequences are KGHSH and LQKENI. DNA of the CDR3: TGTGCCAGCTCCCAAGGGGGGAATCAGCCCCAGCATTTT. Its protein is CASSQGGNQPQHF. The complete variable domain, with remaining parts taken from reference TRBV18 and TRBJ1-5, reads NAGVMQNPRHLVRRRGQEARLRCSPMKGHSHVYWYRQLPEEGLKFMVYLQKENIIDESGMPKERFSAEFPKEGPSILRIQQVVRGDSAAYFCASSQGGNQPQHFGDGTRLSIL.

J is TRBJ2-3 and V is TRBV27; D gene unclear. This CDR3 is 13 amino acids long. CDR1 is MNHEY and CDR2 is SMNVEV in the germline V gene (reference sequence). Trimming stripped 5 bases from V and 6 bases from J, with 12 bases between. The CDR3 DNA reads TGTGCCAGCAGTCTAGGCCGCCAGGATACGCAGTATTTT. This gives the protein CASSLGRQDTQYF.

V gene TRBV12-3 or TRBV12-4 combines with J gene TRBJ1-1; D is ambiguous. This CDR3 contains 13 residues. Trimming took off 2 bases at V and 1 base at J, with 5 bases between the two ends. CDR3 sequence (DNA): TGTGCCAGCAGTTTATTAGAGAACACTGAAGCTTTCTTT. Translated, it gives CASSLLENTEAFF.

The sample holds one count of this clone. The J gene is TRBJ1-2, the V gene TRBV6-5, with 7 bases aligning to TRBD1. CDR3 length: 15 amino acids. The germline V gene encodes CDR1 MNHEY and CDR2 SVGAGI. With V trimmed by 0 bases and J by 5 bases, 6 bases remained unmatched. Here the CDR3 DNA reads TGTGCCAGCAGTTACTCGTCAGGGGGGATATATGGCTACACCTTC. It specifies CASSYSSGGIYGYTF.

The J gene is TRBJ1-1, the V gene TRBV5-1, with a weak D call TRBD1 (6 bases). The CDR3 has 15 amino acids. Trimming took off 0 bases at V and 1 base at J, with 10 bases between the two ends. Germline CDR1 and CDR2: SGHRS and YFSETQ. The CDR3 region is CASSLVAGANTEAFF. CDR3 sequence (DNA): TGCGCCAGCAGCTTGGTGGCAGGGGCGAACACTGAAGCTTTCTTT.

The chain combines TRBV15 with TRBJ1-4; possibly TRBD1 for D (5 bases). The CDR3 has 15 residues. V was clipped by 0 bases and J by 8 bases, with 13 bases between them. Germline V gene lookup returns CDR1 LNHNV and CDR2 YYDKDF (reference sequence). The CDR3 is CATSREGEGTEKLFF. CDR3 coding DNA: TGTGCCACCAGCAGAGAAGGGGAGGGTACGGAAAAACTGTTTTTT.

This rearrangement joins TRBV5-1 to TRBJ2-3, with TRBD1 as a possible D gene (6 bases). There are 14 residues in the CDR3. Germline V gene data show CDR1 as SGHRS and CDR2 as YFSETQ. The ends were cut back, 2 bases at V and 4 bases at J, with 11 bases in the middle. The CDR3 loop reads CASSFGQGSDTQYF. CDR3 DNA sequence: TGCGCCAGCAGCTTTGGCCAGGGGTCAGATACGCAGTATTTT.

The chain has TRBV7-3 and TRBJ1-6; TRBD1 aligns across 7 bases. Germline V gives CDR1 SGHTA, CDR2 FQGTGA. CDR3 length: 16 residues. V dropped 9 bases and J dropped 3; count of bases not matched to a gene: 11. CDR3 residues: CARTLDREFYNSPLHF. The CDR3 region has the DNA TGTGCCAGGACCTTAGACAGGGAATTCTATAATTCACCCCTCCACTTT.

This clone was observed a few times. This chain connects TRBV29-1 to TRBJ2-3; a possible D gene is TRBD2 (6 bases). Between the trimmed V and J ends, which lost 7 bases and 5 bases, there was a span of 16 bases. Germline V gene lookup returns CDR1 SQVTM and CDR2 ANQGSEA. The CDR3 extends over 13 amino acids. CDR3 coding DNA: TGCAGCGGAGATAGCGGAGGGGTAGATACGCAGTATTTT. Protein: CSGDSGGVDTQYF.

The chain is built from TRBV24-1 and TRBJ1-5, with D maybe TRBD1 (5 bases). The V and J ends lost 1 base and 3 bases respectively, with 15 bases between them. This CDR3 contains 17 residues. Germline CDR1 is KGHDR and CDR2 is SFDVKD. CDR3 protein: CATSDFRRGVINQPQHF. The CDR3 bases are TGTGCCACCAGTGATTTTAGAAGAGGGGTTATCAATCAGCCCCAGCATTTT.

J is TRBJ2-7 and V is TRBV7-2; 8 bases fit TRBD2. Germline V lookup: CDR1 SGHTA, CDR2 FQGNSA. V was clipped by 1 base and J by 3 bases; unmatched bases: 5. This CDR3 spans 15 amino acids. The CDR3 loop reads CASSLDDSGDYEQYF. The CDR3 DNA reads TGTGCCAGCAGCTTAGATGATAGCGGGGACTACGAGCAGTACTTC.

The genes are TRBV6-5 and TRBJ1-3; D not certain. This CDR3 is 15 amino acids long. Germline loops: CDR1 MNHEY, CDR2 SVGAGI. The V and J ends lost 4 bases and 4 bases respectively, with 14 bases between them. CDR3: CASSSAWTGGNTIYF. The CDR3 DNA follows: TGTGCCAGCAGTTCCGCGTGGACGGGGGGAAACACCATATATTTT.

This clone appeared once. The chain has TRBV5-1 and TRBJ2-1; 9 nucleotides agree with TRBD2. CDR1 SGHRS and CDR2 YFSETQ come from the germline V gene. The J segment lost 0 bases and the V segment lost 5 bases, leaving 6 bases of the junction unmatched. This CDR3 has 16 amino acids. CDR3 protein: CASRSTAGGSYNEQFF. CDR3 DNA sequence: TGCGCCAGCAGGTCGACAGCGGGGGGCTCCTACAATGAGCAGTTCTTC. Filled out from reference TRBV5-1 and TRBJ2-1, the complete variable domain reads KAGVTQTPRYLIKTRGQQVTLSCSPISGHRSVSWYQQTPGQGLQFLFEYFSETQRNKGNFPGRFSGRQFSNSRSEMNVSTLELGDSALYLCASRSTAGGSYNEQFFGPGTRLTVL.

The rearrangement links TRBV11-3 to TRBJ2-1; TRBD2 aligns across 7 bases. Germline V gives CDR1 SGHNT, CDR2 YENEEA. The CDR3 length is 14 residues. The trim removed 1 base at V and 3 bases at J, leaving 0 bases unmatched. CDR3 in amino acids: CASSLGGSYNEQFF. The CDR3 nucleotides are TGTGCCAGCAGCTTAGGCGGGAGCTACAATGAGCAGTTCTTC.

The CDR3 DNA reads TGTGCCAGCAGCTTACAACCGGGACAGGGGTTCCACGAGCAGTACTTC. Translated, it gives CASSLQPGQGFHEQYF. The chain joins TRBV11-1 to TRBJ2-7, with TRBD1 identical over 10 bases. Germline CDR1 and CDR2: SGHAT and FQDESV (reference sequence). The CDR3 consists of 16 residues. V was pared by 2 bases and J by 5 bases, with 9 bases of the junction left unmatched.

The V call is TRBV18, the J call TRBJ1-2; tentatively, D is TRBD1 (5 bases). CDR3 length: 17 amino acids. The V end was cut by 1 base, the J end by 2 bases, with 17 bases between. Per the germline V gene, CDR1 is KGHSH and CDR2 is LQKENI. CDR3 loop: CASSPLQAGRSNYGYTF. DNA of the CDR3: TGTGCCAGCTCACCACTCCAGGCAGGGCGGTCCAACTATGGCTACACCTTC.

The DNA for the CDR3 is TGCGCCAGCAGCTTGGGGGCCGCCCAAGAGACCCAGTACTTC. Amino acids: CASSLGAAQETQYF. This chain uses TRBV5-1 with TRBJ2-5; D call uncertain. The ends were cut back, 0 bases at V and 1 base at J, with 7 bases in the middle. Germline V gives CDR1 SGHRS, CDR2 YFSETQ. This CDR3 has 14 residues.

The chain uses TRBV5-6 and TRBJ1-1; perhaps TRBD1 as D (5 bases). CDR3 size: 15 residues. V lost 4 bases and J lost 5, with 18 bases in between. Germline CDR1 is SGHDT and CDR2 is YYEEEE. This CDR3 is CASSRQGVVGTEAFF. DNA for the CDR3: TGTGCCAGCAGCCGGCAGGGTGTAGTAGGGACTGAAGCTTTCTTT. The variable domain in full, completed from reference TRBV5-6 and TRBJ1-1, reads DAGVTQSPTHLIKTRGQQVTLRCSPKSGHDTVSWYQQALGQGPQFIFQYYEEEERQRGNFPDRFSGHQFPNYSSELNVNALLLGDSALYLCASSRQGVVGTEAFFGQGTRLTVV.

The count of this clone is one. The chain is built from TRBV6-1 and TRBJ2-1; D might be TRBD1 (6 bases). This CDR3 is 15 amino acids long. Trimming took off 2 bases at V and 2 bases at J, with 10 bases between the two ends. Germline V CDR1 and CDR2: MNHNS, SASEGT. CDR3 bases: TGTGCCAGCAGTGAATGGGACATTACCTACAATGAGCAGTTCTTC. Protein product: CASSEWDITYNEQFF.

This clone showed up just a few times. This chain links TRBV5-4 with TRBJ1-6; no clear D gene. The CDR3 is 14 amino acids. Trimming removed 4 bases at V and 5 bases at J, with 10 bases between. The germline V gene has CDR1 SGHNT and CDR2 YYREEE (reference sequence). CDR3 loop: CASSVDGDNSPLHF. The CDR3 bases are TGTGCCAGCAGCGTGGACGGGGATAATTCACCCCTCCACTTT. The full variable domain, in which reference TRBV5-4 and TRBJ1-6 provide the parts outside the CDR3, is ETGVTQSPTHLIKTRGQQVTLRCSSQSGHNTVSWYQQALGQGPQFIFQYYREEENGRGNFPPRFSGLQFPNYSSELNVNALELDDSALYLCASSVDGDNSPLHFGNGTRLTVT.

The rearrangement uses TRBV7-8 and TRBJ1-6; possible D gene TRBD1, 6 bases. CDR1 and CDR2 (germline): SGHVS, FQNEAQ. The CDR3 is made up of 15 amino acids. V shed 1 base and J shed 4 bases, with 8 bases lying between them. The CDR3 DNA is TGTGCCAGCAGCTTAGGGACAGTTTATAATTCACCCCTCCACTTT. This codes for CASSLGTVYNSPLHF.

With respect to this clone: One junction end does not reproduce the germline sequence, and a read error may be involved. V and J are TRBV7-7 and TRBJ2-1; no clear D. Germline CDR1 is SSHAT and CDR2 is FNYEAQ (reference sequence). The CDR3 has 13 residues. The CDR3 is CASSLNERNEQFF. The CDR3 coding sequence is TGTGCTAGCAGCTTAAACGAGAGGAATGAGCAGTTCTTC.

The chain recombines TRBV11-3 with TRBJ2-1; D might be TRBD2 (6 bases). V dropped 1 base and J dropped 0 bases, with 10 bases sitting between them. The CDR3 consists of 16 residues. Germline V lookup: CDR1 SGHNT, CDR2 YENEEA. The CDR3 sequence is CASSLVGLSSYNEQFF. CDR3 nucleotide sequence: TGTGCCAGCAGCTTAGTGGGACTGAGCTCCTACAATGAGCAGTTCTTC.

CDR3 protein: CASSQAWGGQPQHF. CDR3 in DNA: TGCGCCAGCAGCCAAGCATGGGGCGGGCAGCCCCAGCATTTT. The V gene is TRBV4-3, the J gene TRBJ1-5, with D maybe TRBD1 (5 bases). CDR3 size: 14 residues. Germline CDR1 reads LGHNA; CDR2 reads YSLEER. Trimming removed 1 base at V and 7 bases at J, with 11 bases between.

The rearrangement links TRBV28 to TRBJ2-7; D gene unclear. The CDR3 is 11 amino acids. From germline, CDR1 is MDHEN and CDR2 SYDVKM. The CDR3 nucleotides read TGTGGAACGGGTGTGACCTACGAGCAGTACTTC. This translates into CGTGVTYEQYF.

This chain uses TRBV7-9 with TRBJ2-7, with 10 bases aligning to TRBD2. This CDR3 is 16 amino acids long. In germline, CDR1 is SEHNR, CDR2 FQNEAQ (reference sequence). With V trimmed by 1 base and J by 3 bases, 6 bases remained unmatched. CDR3 sequence (DNA): TGTGCCAGCAGCTTAGACGGGACTAGCGACAACTACGAGCAGTACTTC. It specifies CASSLDGTSDNYEQYF.

The rearrangement joins TRBV10-3 to TRBJ2-3; TRBD2 aligns across 10 bases. This CDR3 is built from 15 residues. J was trimmed by 6 bases and V by 10 bases; bases with no gene match: 13. Germline CDR1 and CDR2: ENHRY and SYGVKD. DNA for the CDR3: TGTGCCACCGAACTGGGGCTAGCGGGAGCCGATACGCAGTATTTT. This translates into CATELGLAGADTQYF.

This clone was seen a handful of times. The V call is TRBV30, the J call TRBJ1-1; maybe TRBD1 (6 bases). With 5 bases removed from V and 3 bases from J, the gap between germline ends came to 22 bases. The germline CDR1 and CDR2 sequences are GTSNPN and SVGIG (reference sequence). CDR3 length equals 16 residues. The CDR3 sequence: CAWGRGGGMTDTEAFF. As DNA, the CDR3 is TGTGCCTGGGGCCGGGGAGGGGGTATGACGGACACTGAAGCTTTCTTT.

This chain links TRBV2 with TRBJ2-6, with D unresolved. Germline V gives CDR1 SNHLY, CDR2 FYNNEI. This CDR3 is 13 amino acids long. V lost 7 bases and J 15 bases, leaving 19 bases between the germline ends. DNA of the CDR3: TGTGCCAGCATATTAGACGTCGGGTTAGGCCTGACTTTC. The encoded protein is CASILDVGLGLTF.

The V and J genes are TRBV7-2 and TRBJ2-5, with 15 bases aligning to TRBD2. The CDR3 sequence is 15 residues long. Trimming removed 3 bases from V and 7 bases from J; junction bases left unmatched: 3. The germline CDR1 and CDR2 sequences are SGHTA and FQGNSA. CDR3 residues: CASSFGLAGGRTQYF. DNA for the CDR3: TGTGCCAGCAGCTTTGGACTAGCGGGAGGGCGGACCCAGTACTTC. Full variable domain (missing parts from reference TRBV7-2 and TRBJ2-5): GAGVSQSPSNKVTEKGKDVELRCDPISGHTALYWYRQSLGQGLEFLIYFQGNSAPDKSGLPSDRFSAERTGGSVSTLTIQRTQQEDSAVYLCASSFGLAGGRTQYFGPGTRLLVL.